Given below is one TCR beta chain in context. Within 2 weeks before study entry, exposed participants met a COVID-19 case. Sequencing used immunoSEQ multiplex PCR; TCRdb keeps in-frame clones, though not all of them. The sample carries approximately 70,000 clones, under 80% recorded once. The source of the sample is a study of blood T cell repertoires in COVID-19. Germline CDR1 reads LGHNA; CDR2 reads YSLEER. There are 14 residues in the CDR3. V lost 4 bases to trimming and J lost 12 bases, with 18 bases between them. The chain carries TRBV4-3 and TRBJ1-4; weak D call: TRBD1 (5 bases). The sequenced sample consisted of PBMCs or T cells enriched from blood (not recorded which). The receptor was derived from a woman between 55 and 75 years old who had been exposed to COVID-19. As DNA, the CDR3 is TGCGCCAGCAGCCCCCGCGGAGGGGCCAGCGAACTGTTTTTT. Translating gives CASSPRGGASELFF.